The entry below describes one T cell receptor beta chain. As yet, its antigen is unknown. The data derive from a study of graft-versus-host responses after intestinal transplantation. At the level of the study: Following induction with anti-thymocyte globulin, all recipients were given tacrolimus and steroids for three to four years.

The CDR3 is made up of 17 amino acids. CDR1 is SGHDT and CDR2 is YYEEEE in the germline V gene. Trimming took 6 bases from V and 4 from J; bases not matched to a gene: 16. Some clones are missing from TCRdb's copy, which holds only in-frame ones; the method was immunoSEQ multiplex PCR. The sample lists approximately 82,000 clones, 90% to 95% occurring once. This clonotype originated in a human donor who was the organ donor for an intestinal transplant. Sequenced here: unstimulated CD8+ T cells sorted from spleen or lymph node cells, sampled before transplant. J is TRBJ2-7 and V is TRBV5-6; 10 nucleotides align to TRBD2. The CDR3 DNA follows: TGTGCCAGCACCGCTTGGAGAGCGGGAGGGCGGGGGTACGAGCAGTACTTC. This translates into CASTAWRAGGRGYEQYF.